This T cell receptor beta chain stems from a study of blood T cells in healthy people across ages. Overall study results and limits: Estimated diversity, derived from one million T cells, was regarded as an underestimate. No one knew whether donors had CMV, which possibly confounded expanded clonotype changes. Older individuals had lower TCR beta diversity per million T cells (the decline was roughly linear).

For this clonotype: The antigen is unknown. The junction departs from the called germline gene at one end, perhaps through a read error.

This CDR3 has 16 amino acids. Through a sample-barcoded 5' primer and a J-beta primer mix, a second PCR was run for about 7 to 12 cycles. Every cDNA molecule bore a tag from a template-switch adaptor containing 12 random nucleotides. TCRdb independently ran MiXCR on the 5' RACE reads; one entry per CDR3 protein. The table has just over 1 million distinct CDR3 sequences, roughly 45% seen once. The receptor's source is a woman aged 60 to 75 in good health. Sequencing was done on a sample of blood. This chain links TRBV12-3 or TRBV12-4 with TRBJ1-1, with 9 bases that match TRBD1. The J call could be wrong; TRBJ1-6 is a better fit for the DNA end. This CDR3 reads CASSPAGTGLNSALHF. For the CDR3, the DNA is TGTGCCAGCAGTCCAGCCGGGACAGGGTTGAATTCAGCCCTCCACTTT.